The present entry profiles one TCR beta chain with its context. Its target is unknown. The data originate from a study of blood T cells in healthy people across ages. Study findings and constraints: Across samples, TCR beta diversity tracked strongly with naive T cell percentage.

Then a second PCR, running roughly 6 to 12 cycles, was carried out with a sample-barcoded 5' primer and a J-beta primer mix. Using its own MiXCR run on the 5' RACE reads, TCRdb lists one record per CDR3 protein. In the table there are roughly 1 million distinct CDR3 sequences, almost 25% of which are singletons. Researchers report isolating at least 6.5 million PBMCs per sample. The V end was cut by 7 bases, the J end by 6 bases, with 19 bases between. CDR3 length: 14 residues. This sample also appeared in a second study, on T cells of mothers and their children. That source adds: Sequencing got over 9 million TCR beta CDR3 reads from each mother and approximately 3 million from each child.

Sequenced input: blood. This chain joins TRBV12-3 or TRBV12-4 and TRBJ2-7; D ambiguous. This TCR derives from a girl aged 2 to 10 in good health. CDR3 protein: CASNPFGPWGEQYF. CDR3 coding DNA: TGTGCCAGCAACCCCTTCGGGCCCTGGGGCGAGCAGTACTTC.